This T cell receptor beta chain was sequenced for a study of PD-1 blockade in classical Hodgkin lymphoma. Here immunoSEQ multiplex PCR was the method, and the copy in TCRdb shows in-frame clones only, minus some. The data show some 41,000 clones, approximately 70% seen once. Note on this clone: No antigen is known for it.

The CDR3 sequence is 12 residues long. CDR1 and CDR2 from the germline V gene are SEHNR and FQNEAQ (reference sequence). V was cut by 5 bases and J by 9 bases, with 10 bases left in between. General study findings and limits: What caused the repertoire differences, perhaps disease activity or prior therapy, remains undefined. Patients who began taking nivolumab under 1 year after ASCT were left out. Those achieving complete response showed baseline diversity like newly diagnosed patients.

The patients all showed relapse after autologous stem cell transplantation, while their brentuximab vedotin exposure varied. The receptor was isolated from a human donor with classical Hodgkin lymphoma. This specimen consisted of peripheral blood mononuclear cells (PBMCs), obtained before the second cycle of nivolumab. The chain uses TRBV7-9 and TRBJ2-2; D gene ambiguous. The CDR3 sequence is CASSPSVRELFF. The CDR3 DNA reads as TGTGCCAGCAGCCCCTCGGTCAGGGAGCTGTTTTTT.